The present T cell receptor beta chain was sequenced within a study of blood T cell repertoires in COVID-19. Study at large: There were acute and convalescent COVID-19 samples, and they came from the United States, Italy and Spain.

The germline CDR1 and CDR2 sequences are SGDLS and YYNGEE. Trimming left V 1 base short and J 0 bases short, with 9 bases between. The CDR3 is 15 amino acids. Generated by immunoSEQ multiplex PCR, the TCRdb table keeps only in-frame clones and is missing some. The table shows around 200,000 clones, with about 89% occurring only once. This sequence was found in a man between 65 and 85 years old with acute or convalescent COVID-19. The sequencing sample was made of peripheral blood. The chain has TRBV9 and TRBJ2-3; D is unresolved. CDR3 sequence: CASSVQRTSTDTQYF. CDR3 DNA: TGTGCCAGCAGCGTACAGCGAACTAGCACAGATACGCAGTATTTT.